These 21 T cell receptor beta chains originate from one sample sequenced in a study of blood T cells in healthy people across ages. A second about 6 to 11 cycle PCR used barcoded and J-beta primers. TCRdb reanalysed the 5' RACE reads using MiXCR and keeps one entry per CDR3 protein. The sample records 1 million to 1.2 million distinct CDR3 sequences, around two fifths being singletons. The sample comprised blood. Source of these receptors: a man between 18 and 35 years old in good health.

The chain links TRBV7-2 to TRBJ1-4; D is possibly TRBD1 (6 bases). Germline loops: CDR1 SGHTA, CDR2 FQGNSA. This CDR3 has 15 amino acids. Between the trimmed V and J ends, which lost 8 bases and 8 bases, there was a span of 21 bases. The CDR3 here is CASGPGTTRGEKLFF. The DNA for the CDR3 is TGTGCCAGCGGCCCCGGGACAACCCGAGGGGAAAAACTGTTTTTT.

The rearrangement links TRBV5-6 to TRBJ1-1; TRBD1 aligns across 9 bases. The CDR3 sequence is 14 residues long. V was clipped by 3 bases and J by 0 bases; unmatched bases: 0. Germline V gene data show CDR1 as SGHDT and CDR2 as YYEEEE. This CDR3 reads CASSWTGVNTEAFF. In DNA, the CDR3 is TGTGCCAGCAGCTGGACAGGGGTGAACACTGAAGCTTTCTTT.

This clonotype was recorded many times. The chain has TRBV5-1 and TRBJ2-1, with D possibly matching TRBD2 (6 bases). The V gene lost 2 bases and the J gene lost 0 bases, with 15 bases spanning the gap. CDR3 length: 17 amino acids. CDR1 and CDR2 (germline): SGHRS, YFSETQ. In nucleotides, the CDR3 is TGCGCCAGCAGCTTCTATATCCGGGAGAACTCCTACAATGAGCAGTTCTTC. Translated: CASSFYIRENSYNEQFF.

V gene TRBV12-5 combines with J gene TRBJ1-2, with unresolved D. The CDR3 runs to 15 residues. CDR1 and CDR2 from the germline V gene are LGHNT and FRNRAP. V was clipped by 1 base and J by 0 bases, with 9 bases between them. The CDR3 spells CASGLDPEANYGYTF. The CDR3 DNA is TGTGCTAGTGGTTTGGACCCGGAAGCTAACTATGGCTACACCTTC.

This clonotype was counted a few times. The rearrangement joins TRBV7-2 to TRBJ1-6; D uncertain. With 1 base removed from V and 7 bases from J, the gap between germline ends came to 11 bases. Looked up from germline, CDR1 is SGHTA and CDR2 is FQGNSA. This CDR3 comprises 15 residues. The CDR3 nucleotides read TGTGCCAGCAGCTTAGGCGCCCTGGGAAATTCACCCCTCCACTTT. Amino acids: CASSLGALGNSPLHF.

This clonotype showed up just a few times. The chain links TRBV6-2 or TRBV6-3 to TRBJ2-5, with TRBD2 as a possible D gene (6 bases). Trimming took 0 bases from V and 2 from J, leaving 10 bases between them. The length of the CDR3 is 15 residues. CDR1 and CDR2 (germline): MNHEY, SVGEGT. CDR3 residues: CASSYSLALQETQYF. For the CDR3, the DNA is TGTGCCAGCAGTTACTCACTAGCCCTACAAGAGACCCAGTACTTC.

The chain uses TRBV19 and TRBJ1-2; 7 nucleotides match TRBD1. This CDR3 has 13 amino acids. Germline loops: CDR1 LNHDA, CDR2 SQIVND (reference sequence). V gave up 6 bases and J gave up 6 bases; unmatched junction bases: 7. CDR3 sequence reads: CASSPQGEDGYTF. The CDR3 nucleotides read TGTGCCAGTAGCCCTCAGGGGGAGGATGGCTACACCTTC.

This clonotype came up many times. The gene calls are TRBV7-8 and TRBJ2-6; D unclear. Trimming left V 1 base short and J 8 bases short, with 9 bases between. This CDR3 region has 14 residues. Germline-derived CDR1 and CDR2 are SGHVS and FQNEAQ. CDR3 loop: CASSLVGGSNVLTF. As DNA, the CDR3 is TGTGCCAGCAGCTTAGTCGGCGGTTCCAACGTCCTGACTTTC. Full variable domain (missing parts from reference TRBV7-8 and TRBJ2-6): GAGVSQSPRYKVAKRGQDVALRCDPISGHVSLFWYQQALGQGPEFLTYFQNEAQLDKSGLPSDRFFAERPEGSVSTLKIQRTQQEDSAVYLCASSLVGGSNVLTFGAGSRLTVL.

The chain combines TRBV6-2 or TRBV6-3 with TRBJ1-2; D gene unclear. The germline CDR1 and CDR2 sequences are MNHEY and SVGEGT. V lost 2 bases and J 0 bases, leaving 10 bases between the germline ends. The CDR3 runs to 15 residues. CDR3 sequence: CASSYLRTANYGYTF. The DNA of the CDR3 is TGTGCCAGCAGTTACCTACGGACTGCTAACTATGGCTACACCTTC.

Regarding this clonotype: Mismatch with germline at one junction end may stem from a read error. The rearrangement uses TRBV5-5 and TRBJ1-2, with D perhaps TRBD1 (5 bases). The germline gives CDR1 SGHKS, CDR2 YYEKEE (reference sequence). This CDR3 spans 13 amino acids. The CDR3 sequence is CANSTDTNYGYTF. In nucleotides, the CDR3 is TGTGCCAACAGCACGGACACCAACTATGGCTACACCTTC.

The chain carries TRBV6-6 and TRBJ2-2; D uncertain. V was cut by 7 bases and J by 6 bases, with 6 bases left in between. CDR3 length equals 11 residues. The V gene's germline CDR1 is MNHNY and CDR2 SVGAGI (reference sequence). CDR3 sequence reads: CASNVAGELFF. The CDR3 bases are TGTGCCAGCAACGTCGCCGGGGAGCTGTTTTTT.

The J gene is TRBJ1-2, the V gene TRBV28; 7 bases are shared with TRBD1. The CDR3 consists of 15 residues. V shed 4 bases and J 3 bases; nucleotides not matched to a gene: 8. CDR1 and CDR2 (germline): MDHEN, SYDVKM. This CDR3 is CASSSQDRTYYGYTF. The CDR3 DNA follows: TGTGCCAGCAGTTCCCAGGACAGGACATACTATGGCTACACCTTC.

V usage is TRBV5-1 and J usage is TRBJ2-7, with a weak D call TRBD2 (6 bases). The CDR3 totals 11 residues. The V gene's germline CDR1 is SGHRS and CDR2 YFSETQ. V was trimmed by 5 bases and J by 4 bases, leaving 7 bases between them. The CDR3 coding sequence is TGCGCCAGCAGGGAGGGGTACGAGCAGTACTTC. It translates to CASREGYEQYF.

The chain uses TRBV4-1 and TRBJ1-2; D is uncertain. The germline V gene has CDR1 MGHRA and CDR2 YSYEKL. CDR3 length equals 15 residues. Trimming took off 0 bases at V and 6 bases at J, with 14 bases between the two ends. The CDR3 nucleotides are TGCGCCAGCAGCCAAGAGGAGATTAGAGGGAATGGCTACACCTTC. Translating it yields CASSQEEIRGNGYTF.

V gene TRBV2 combines with J gene TRBJ2-3, with 9 bases aligning to TRBD2. With 6 bases clipped from V and 3 bases from J, the junction kept 7 bases outside the gene matches. This CDR3 is built from 15 residues. Germline assignment: CDR1 SNHLY and CDR2 FYNNEI. The CDR3 spells CASSSGTSRTDTQYF. DNA of the CDR3: TGTGCCAGCAGCTCCGGGACTAGCAGAACAGATACGCAGTATTTT.

Only a few counts were recorded for this clonotype. The chain employs TRBV29-1 and TRBJ2-1; 7 bases agree with TRBD2. This CDR3 contains 15 residues. Germline V lookup: CDR1 SQVTM, CDR2 ANQGSEA. V was pared by 7 bases and J by 3 bases, with 12 bases of the junction left unmatched. CDR3 coding DNA: TGCAGCGCGACAGCCAGCGGGACTTACTACAATGAGCAGTTCTTC. This gives the protein CSATASGTYYNEQFF.

This clonotype was seen a few times. This chain uses TRBV2 with TRBJ2-1, with D perhaps TRBD2 (7 bases). V was cut by 8 bases and J by 4 bases, with 24 bases left in between. CDR3 size: 17 residues. Germline values: CDR1 SNHLY, CDR2 FYNNEI. CDR3 region: CASLLTDGGPVYNEQFF. For the CDR3, the DNA is TGTGCCAGCCTTCTCACGGACGGGGGGCCGGTTTACAATGAGCAGTTCTTC.

Only one count was recorded for this clonotype. V and J are TRBV20-1 and TRBJ2-3; D is ambiguous. Trimming shortened V by 4 bases and J by 3 bases, and 11 bases separated the two germline ends. CDR3 length: 13 amino acids. Germline V CDR1 and CDR2: DFQATT, SNEGSKA (reference sequence). The CDR3 nucleotides are TGCAGTGCTACCTCGCTCCCTACAGATACGCAGTATTTT. Residues: CSATSLPTDTQYF.

This clonotype was picked up a small number of times. J is TRBJ2-7 and V is TRBV12-3 or TRBV12-4, with D possibly TRBD2 on 5 matching bases. The V gene lost 4 bases and the J gene lost 2 bases, with 12 bases spanning the gap. This CDR3 has 14 residues. This chain's CDR3 is CASSSRTETYEQYF. In DNA form, the CDR3 reads TGTGCCAGCAGTTCCAGGACTGAAACCTACGAGCAGTACTTC.

The rearrangement links TRBV14 to TRBJ2-3; 10 nucleotides match TRBD1. The germline V gene has CDR1 SGHDN and CDR2 FVKESK. V shed 2 bases and J 2 bases; nucleotides not matched to a gene: 13. The CDR3 is made up of 19 amino acids. The CDR3 DNA sequence: TGTGCCAGCAGCCAACCGACAGGGGGCGATAGGTATCCCACAGATACGCAGTATTTT. Residues: CASSQPTGGDRYPTDTQYF.

This clonotype was seen more than once but under ten times. The chain is built from TRBV6-6 and TRBJ1-4, with 7 bases identical to TRBD1. V was pared by 7 bases and J by 7 bases, with 6 bases of the junction left unmatched. The CDR3 has 13 residues. The germline gives CDR1 MNHNY, CDR2 SVGAGI (reference sequence). CDR3 region: CASIGGGSEKLFF. As DNA, the CDR3 is TGTGCCAGCATTGGAGGGGGCAGTGAAAAACTGTTTTTT.